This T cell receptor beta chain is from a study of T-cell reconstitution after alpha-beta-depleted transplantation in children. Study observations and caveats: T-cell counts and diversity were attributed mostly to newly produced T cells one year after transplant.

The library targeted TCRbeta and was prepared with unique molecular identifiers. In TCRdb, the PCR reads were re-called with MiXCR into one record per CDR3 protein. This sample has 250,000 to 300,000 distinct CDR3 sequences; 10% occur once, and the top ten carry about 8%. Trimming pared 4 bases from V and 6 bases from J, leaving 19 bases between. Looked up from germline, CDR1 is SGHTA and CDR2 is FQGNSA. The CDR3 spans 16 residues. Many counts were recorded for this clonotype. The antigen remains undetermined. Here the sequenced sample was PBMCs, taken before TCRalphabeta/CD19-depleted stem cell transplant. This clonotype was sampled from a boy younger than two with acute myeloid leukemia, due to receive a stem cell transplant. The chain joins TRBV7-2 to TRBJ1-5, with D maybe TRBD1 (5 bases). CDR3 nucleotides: TGTGCCAGCAGCTCCCAAGGCGGCAGGGCAGGTCAGCCCCAGCATTTT. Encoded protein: CASSSQGGRAGQPQHF. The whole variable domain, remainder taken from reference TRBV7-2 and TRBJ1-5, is GAGVSQSPSNKVTEKGKDVELRCDPISGHTALYWYRQSLGQGLEFLIYFQGNSAPDKSGLPSDRFSAERTGGSVSTLTIQRTQQEDSAVYLCASSSQGGRAGQPQHFGDGTRLSIL.